A selection of T cell receptor beta chains follows, all from one sample in a study of blood T cell repertoires in COVID-19. Clones were read by immunoSEQ multiplex PCR, and TCRdb kept only the in-frame ones, dropping some. The sample lists some 140,000 clones; roughly 80% were seen once. Sequencing used peripheral blood. The receptors here all came from an older woman with acute or convalescent COVID-19. Both conserved end residues are part of each CDR3. The D gene is left open where the match is weak. Part of the rows lack a size; the others show once, few, many or a class for expanded clones.

abundance,len,v_gene,d_gene,j_gene,CDR3aa,CDR3nt
few,16,TRBV14,NA,TRBJ1-4,CASSQDPGGRGEKLFF,TGTGCCAGCAGCCAAGATCCCGGGGGGCGAGGTGAAAAACTGTTTTTT
NA,14,TRBV27,TRBD2,TRBJ2-2,CASSEGRGGRELFF,TGTGCCAGCAGCGAAGGACGCGGGGGGAGGGAGCTGTTTTTT
NA,15,TRBV27,NA,TRBJ1-2,CASSWLGQPRGGYTF,TGTGCCAGCAGTTGGTTAGGCCAGCCGCGCGGTGGCTACACCTTC
NA,15,TRBV5-1,TRBD2,TRBJ2-2,CASRRLAGDTGELFF,TGCGCCAGCAGACGACTAGCGGGGGACACCGGGGAGCTGTTTTTT
NA,14,TRBV5-1,NA,TRBJ1-2,CASSPEQGSYGYTF,TGCGCCAGCAGCCCGGAACAGGGTTCCTATGGCTACACCTTC
NA,13,TRBV30,NA,TRBJ1-1,CAWSVTGYTEAFF,TGTGCCTGGAGTGTTACAGGGTACACTGAAGCTTTCTTT
NA,16,TRBV3-1/TRBV3-2,NA,TRBJ1-6,CASSPQWGLGNSPLHF,TGTGCCAGCAGCCCACAATGGGGGCTCGGTAATTCACCCCTCCACTTT
NA,13,TRBV5-4,TRBD1,TRBJ1-2,CASSWGQIYGYTF,TGTGCCAGCAGCTGGGGACAGATCTATGGCTACACCTTC
once,14,TRBV18,TRBD1,TRBJ1-1,CASSPQGVDTEAFF,TGTGCCAGCTCACCCCAGGGGGTTGACACTGAAGCTTTCTTT
NA,14,TRBV2,TRBD2,TRBJ2-1,CASSGSSGHNEQFF,TGTGCCAGCAGTGGCTCTAGCGGGCACAATGAGCAGTTCTTC
few,14,TRBV11-3,TRBD1,TRBJ2-1,CASSLETGSNEQFF,TGTGCCAGCAGCTTAGAGACAGGGTCCAATGAGCAGTTCTTC
NA,15,TRBV5-8,TRBD1,TRBJ1-2,CASRMGQRANYGYTF,TGTGCCAGCAGAATGGGACAGAGAGCTAACTATGGCTACACCTTC
once,15,TRBV3-1/TRBV3-2,TRBD1,TRBJ2-2,CASSRTGGKIGELFF,TGTGCCAGCAGCCGGACAGGGGGCAAGATCGGGGAGCTGTTTTTT
NA,14,TRBV5-6,NA,TRBJ1-5,CASSFQGRNQPQHF,TGTGCCAGCAGCTTCCAGGGCAGGAATCAGCCCCAGCATTTT
NA,13,TRBV2,TRBD1,TRBJ2-1,CASRDRGNNEQFF,TGTGCCAGCAGGGACAGGGGGAACAATGAGCAGTTCTTC
once,13,TRBV10-1,NA,TRBJ2-1,CASSELTIGEQFF,TGCGCCAGCAGTGAGCTTACAATTGGTGAGCAGTTCTTC
NA,14,TRBV19,TRBD1,TRBJ1-1,CASSFRTGDTEAFF,TGTGCCAGTAGTTTCCGGACAGGGGATACTGAAGCTTTCTTT
few,12,TRBV28,TRBD1,TRBJ2-7,CASRTGFYEQYF,TGTGCCAGCAGGACAGGGTTTTACGAGCAGTACTTC
NA,14,TRBV28,NA,TRBJ1-4,CASSLGQWYEKLFF,TGTGCCAGCAGTTTAGGACAATGGTATGAAAAACTGTTTTTT
NA,13,TRBV6-6,NA,TRBJ1-2,CASLPGSNYGYTF,TGTGCCAGCCTTCCGGGGTCAAACTATGGCTACACCTTC
NA,12,TRBV12-3/TRBV12-4,NA,TRBJ1-5,CASSFGNQPQHF,TGTGCCAGCAGTTTCGGCAATCAGCCCCAGCATTTT
once,15,TRBV7-9,NA,TRBJ1-4,CASSRGLGAGEKLFF,TGTGCCAGCAGCCGGGGCCTGGGGGCTGGGGAAAAACTGTTTTTT
NA,15,TRBV9,TRBD1,TRBJ2-2,CASSATGSGTGELFF,TGTGCCAGCAGCGCGACAGGGAGTGGCACCGGGGAGCTGTTTTTT
NA,15,TRBV10-2,NA,TRBJ1-3,CASSQTASAGNTIYF,TGCGCCAGCAGTCAGACAGCTTCGGCTGGAAACACCATATATTTT
NA,18,TRBV7-9,TRBD2,TRBJ2-3,CASSLGAGGFPLTDTQYF,TGTGCCAGCAGCTTAGGGGCGGGGGGCTTTCCCCTCACAGATACGCAGTATTTT
few,14,TRBV7-2,TRBD2,TRBJ2-7,CASSHRTSIYEQYF,TGTGCCAGCAGCCACCGGACTAGCATATACGAGCAGTACTTC
NA,15,TRBV6-5,TRBD1,TRBJ1-1,CASSYRGQPNTEAFF,TGTGCCAGCAGTTACAGGGGACAGCCGAACACTGAAGCTTTCTTT
few,14,TRBV18,NA,TRBJ1-1,CASSPQPGDTEAFF,TGTGCCAGCTCACCACAGCCTGGTGACACTGAAGCTTTCTTT
NA,14,TRBV5-1,TRBD1,TRBJ1-1,CASSSQGVNTEAFF,TGCGCCAGCAGCTCCCAGGGGGTGAACACTGAAGCTTTCTTT
NA,17,TRBV30,TRBD1,TRBJ1-4,CAWSVGDRGLTNEKLFF,TGTGCCTGGAGTGTAGGGGACAGGGGACTTACTAATGAAAAACTGTTTTTT
NA,13,TRBV19,TRBD1,TRBJ1-1,CASSRDRGDEAFF,TGTGCCAGTAGTAGGGACAGGGGGGATGAAGCTTTCTTT
NA,15,TRBV6-5,NA,TRBJ2-3,CASSYLGQSTDTQYF,TGTGCCAGCAGTTATCTGGGACAATCCACAGATACGCAGTATTTT